The subject of this entry is one T cell receptor (beta chain). Trimming left V 5 bases short and J 4 bases short, with 13 bases between. The CDR3 runs to 14 residues. CDR1 and CDR2 (germline): SGHVS, FNYEAQ. The sample comes from a study of cytomegalovirus exposure and HLA in healthy donors. This PCR relied on a set of 60 Vbeta primers and 13 Jbeta primers. The table came from immunoSEQ multiplex PCR; TCRdb's copy has only in-frame clones and leaves some out. The data show approximately 100,000 clones, over 60% seen once. Sequencing input: PBMCs. This sequence was found in a female donor in good health and CMV-seronegative. The genes are TRBV7-6 and TRBJ2-3; D perhaps matches TRBD1 (6 bases). The CDR3 nucleotides are TGTGCCAGCAGCAGAGGACAGTCAGCAGATACGCAGTATTTT. Translation: CASSRGQSADTQYF.